These 18 T cell receptor beta chains were sequenced from one sample in a study of CD8 T cells in ankylosing spondylitis. Findings of the study overall: Characteristic, it appeared, of ankylosing spondylitis blood was a TCR beta motif of 7 or 8 highly homologous variants.

TCRdb re-derived calls from the 5' RACE reads in MiXCR, one entry per CDR3 protein. Among approximately 440,000 distinct CDR3 sequences listed, roughly 17% were seen once. No cognate antigen is known for these TCRs. The specimen was blood, either unsorted or a sorted T cell fraction (not recorded which). The receptors shown here come from a male donor with ankylosing spondylitis.

The CDR3 DNA reads TGTGCCACCAGCACCCATAGAGGCAGTGTGGAAAACATTCAGTACTTC. It encodes CATSTHRGSVENIQYF. This chain joins TRBV15 and TRBJ2-4; D call uncertain. This CDR3 comprises 16 residues. V was shortened by 4 bases and J by 5 bases, with 18 bases between the two germline ends. The germline CDR1 and CDR2 sequences are LNHNV and YYDKDF (reference sequence).

This clonotype was counted between two and nine times. The chain carries TRBV27 and TRBJ1-4, with a weak D call TRBD1 (6 bases). The CDR3 spans 14 residues. V was cut by 6 bases and J by 10 bases, with 18 bases left in between. The germline CDR1 and CDR2 sequences are MNHEY and SMNVEV (reference sequence). CDR3: CASSDTPGATKLFF. As DNA, the CDR3 is TGTGCCAGCAGCGATACCCCAGGGGCCACAAAACTGTTTTTT.

There are many counts of this clonotype. CDR3 nucleotide sequence: TGTGCCAGCAGCCCAGTCCAGGGGGGGTATGGCTACACCTTC. This translates into CASSPVQGGYGYTF. J is TRBJ1-2 and V is TRBV12-3 or TRBV12-4; 7 bases match TRBD1. The CDR3 extends over 14 amino acids. Unmatched junction bases numbered 9, after V lost 6 bases and J lost 5 bases.

A word on this clonotype: A read error may explain this, as a much larger clone is one base away. The chain employs TRBV5-1 and TRBJ2-3, with D hard to call. V gave up 4 bases and J gave up 0 bases, with 9 bases separating them. The CDR3 sequence is 14 residues long. In germline, CDR1 is SGHRS, CDR2 YFSETQ. The CDR3: CASSLQSSTDTQYF. The CDR3 coding sequence is TGCGCCAGCAGCCTTCAGAGTAGCACAGATACGCAGTATTTT.

This clonotype has just a few counts. This rearrangement joins TRBV20-1 to TRBJ1-4; 9 bases are shared with TRBD1. This CDR3 has 15 amino acids. Germline CDR1 DFQATT, CDR2 SNEGSKA (reference sequence). The ends lost 1 base at V and 8 bases at J; junction bases unmatched: 8. The CDR3 DNA is TGCAGTGCTAGAGGAACAGGGGGCGGACCCGAAAAACTGTTTTTT. This translates into CSARGTGGGPEKLFF.

This clonotype was seen many times. J is TRBJ2-5 and V is TRBV5-1, with D unresolved. This CDR3 spans 12 amino acids. Trimming left V 4 bases short and J 2 bases short, with 6 bases between. The germline V gene has CDR1 SGHRS and CDR2 YFSETQ. CDR3 amino acids: CASSRQQETQYF. The CDR3 coding sequence is TGCGCCAGCAGCCGCCAACAAGAGACCCAGTACTTC.

This clonotype was picked up a small number of times. The genes are TRBV10-3 and TRBJ2-7; D possibly corresponds to TRBD1 (5 bases). V was pared by 10 bases and J by 2 bases, with 15 bases between. Germline CDR1 reads ENHRY; CDR2 reads SYGVKD. This CDR3 has 13 residues. CDR3 coding DNA: TGTGCCACCCTTCCTGGGGCAGCCTACGAGCAGTACTTC. This sequence encodes CATLPGAAYEQYF.

This clonotype showed up many times. This chain joins TRBV5-1 and TRBJ2-1; no firm D call. The CDR3 is 15 amino acids. Germline lookup yields CDR1 SGHRS and CDR2 YFSETQ. Trimming cost V 1 base and J 0 bases, with 8 bases left between them. This chain's CDR3 is CASSLLFSSYNEQFF. CDR3 coding DNA: TGCGCCAGCAGCTTGTTATTCAGCTCCTACAATGAGCAGTTCTTC.

This clonotype was counted only a few times. The CDR3 protein is CATYGQVDTEAFF. The CDR3 bases are TGTGCCACTTATGGACAGGTTGACACTGAAGCTTTCTTT. The chain is built from TRBV18 and TRBJ1-1; 7 nucleotides agree with TRBD1. Germline V gene lookup returns CDR1 KGHSH and CDR2 LQKENI. The CDR3 runs 13 residues. V lost 10 bases, J lost 3 bases, and 8 bases stayed unmatched.

CDR3 region: CASTKGLARQFF. In nucleotides, the CDR3 is TGTGCCAGCACCAAGGGACTAGCCAGGCAGTTCTTC. The rearrangement links TRBV5-6 to TRBJ2-1; 9 nucleotides line up with TRBD2. The germline V gene has CDR1 SGHDT and CDR2 YYEEEE. V gave up 6 bases and J gave up 12 bases; unmatched junction bases: 7. This CDR3 comprises 12 residues.

This rearrangement joins TRBV28 to TRBJ2-7, with D unclear. Trimming left V 7 bases short and J 2 bases short, with 12 bases between. The CDR3 extends over 13 amino acids. From germline, CDR1 is MDHEN and CDR2 SYDVKM. The chain's CDR3 is CASNGGLTYEQYF. The CDR3 DNA reads TGTGCCAGCAATGGCGGCTTGACCTACGAGCAGTACTTC.

The rearrangement joins TRBV7-2 to TRBJ2-1; D not resolved. Trimming took 2 bases from V and 0 from J, leaving 8 bases between them. The CDR3 is 15 residues long. The V gene's germline CDR1 is SGHTA and CDR2 FQGNSA. The CDR3 sequence is CASSLKIDSYNEQFF. CDR3 bases: TGTGCCAGCAGCTTAAAAATTGACTCCTACAATGAGCAGTTCTTC.

This clonotype was detected a few times. CDR3 in amino acids: CASSQDTGGEQYF. The CDR3 DNA sequence: TGTGCCAGCAGCCAGGACACGGGAGGCGAGCAGTACTTC. The chain is built from TRBV9 and TRBJ2-7; 7 bases line up with TRBD2. The CDR3 runs to 13 residues. Germline V CDR1 and CDR2: SGDLS, YYNGEE. Germline trimming cut 4 bases from V and 6 bases from J; bases unmatched to any gene: 7. Together with reference TRBV9 and TRBJ2-7, the CDR3 gives the full variable domain: DSGVTQTPKHLITATGQRVTLRCSPRSGDLSVYWYQQSLDQGLQFLIQYYNGEERAKGNILERFSAQQFPDLHSELNLSSLELGDSALYFCASSQDTGGEQYFGPGTRLTVT.

This clonotype was seen only a few times. J is TRBJ2-3 and V is TRBV7-3, with D perhaps TRBD1 (6 bases). The CDR3 runs 14 residues. CDR1 is SGHTA and CDR2 is FQGTGA in the germline V gene. The V end was cut by 0 bases, the J end by 3 bases, with 7 bases between. The CDR3 here is CASSLTGTTDTQYF. CDR3 DNA: TGTGCCAGCAGCTTAACAGGGACAACAGATACGCAGTATTTT.

This clonotype came up a few times. The CDR3 loop is CSAREWTGLTGTQYF. CDR3 nucleotide sequence: TGCAGTGCTAGAGAGTGGACGGGGTTAACGGGGACCCAGTACTTC. The V gene is TRBV20-1, the J gene TRBJ2-5, with TRBD2 as a possible D gene (5 bases). Trimming shortened V by 0 bases and J by 7 bases, and 18 bases separated the two germline ends. The CDR3 is 15 amino acids. Germline CDR1 is DFQATT and CDR2 is SNEGSKA (reference sequence).

This sequence joins TRBV7-2 and TRBJ2-1, with D possibly TRBD2 on 5 matching bases. The CDR3 extends over 14 amino acids. Trimming stripped 5 bases from V and 5 bases from J, with 13 bases between. Germline values: CDR1 SGHTA, CDR2 FQGNSA. This chain's CDR3 is CASSGRGPHNEQFF. Here the CDR3 DNA reads TGTGCCAGCAGCGGACGGGGTCCCCACAATGAGCAGTTCTTC.

This clonotype was recorded at least ten times. The rearrangement joins TRBV5-1 to TRBJ1-4; D unresolved. Germline V gives CDR1 SGHRS, CDR2 YFSETQ. The CDR3 is made up of 15 amino acids. Trimming shortened V by 0 bases and J by 7 bases, and 13 bases separated the two germline ends. The CDR3 nucleotides are TGCGCCAGCAGCTTGGAGGGCAGAGAGAGTGAAAAACTGTTTTTT. Its translation: CASSLEGRESEKLFF.

This clonotype was counted between two and nine times. The V call is TRBV28, the J call TRBJ2-7; 7 positions agree with TRBD2. This CDR3 spans 16 amino acids. Per the germline V gene, CDR1 is MDHEN and CDR2 is SYDVKM. V dropped 4 bases and J dropped 2; count of bases not matched to a gene: 11. The CDR3 loop is CASSYMSSGRAYEQYF. The CDR3 DNA is TGTGCCAGCAGTTACATGTCTAGCGGAAGAGCCTACGAGCAGTACTTC.